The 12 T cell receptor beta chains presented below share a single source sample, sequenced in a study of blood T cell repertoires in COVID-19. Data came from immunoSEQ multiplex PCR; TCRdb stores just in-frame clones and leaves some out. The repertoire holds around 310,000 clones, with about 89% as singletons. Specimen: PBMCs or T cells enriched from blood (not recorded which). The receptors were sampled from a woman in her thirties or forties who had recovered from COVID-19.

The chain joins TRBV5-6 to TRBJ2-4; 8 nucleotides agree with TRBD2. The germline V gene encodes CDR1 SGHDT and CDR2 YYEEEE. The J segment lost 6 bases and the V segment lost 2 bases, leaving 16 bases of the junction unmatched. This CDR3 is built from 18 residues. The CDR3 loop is CASSFLRGRLLEANIQYF. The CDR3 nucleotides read TGTGCCAGCAGCTTTTTGCGCGGGAGGCTCTTGGAGGCAAACATTCAGTACTTC.

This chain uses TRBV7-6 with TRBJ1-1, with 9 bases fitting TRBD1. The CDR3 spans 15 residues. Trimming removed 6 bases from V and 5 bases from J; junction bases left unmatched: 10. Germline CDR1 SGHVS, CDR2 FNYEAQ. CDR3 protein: CASSRTGARGTEAFF. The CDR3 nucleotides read TGTGCCAGCAGTCGGACAGGGGCCAGGGGGACTGAAGCTTTCTTT.

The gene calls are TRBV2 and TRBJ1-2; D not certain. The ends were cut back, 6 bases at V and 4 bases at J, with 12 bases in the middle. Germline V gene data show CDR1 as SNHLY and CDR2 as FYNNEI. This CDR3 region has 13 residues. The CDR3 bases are TGTGCCAGCAGCGGTAGCGTCAGCTATGGCTACACCTTC. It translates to CASSGSVSYGYTF.

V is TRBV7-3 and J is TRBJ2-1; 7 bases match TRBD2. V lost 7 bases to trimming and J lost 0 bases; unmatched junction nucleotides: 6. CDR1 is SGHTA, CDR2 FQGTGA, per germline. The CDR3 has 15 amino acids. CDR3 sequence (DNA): TGTGCCAGCACCCCTGGCGGGGGCTCCTACAATGAGCAGTTCTTC. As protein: CASTPGGGSYNEQFF.

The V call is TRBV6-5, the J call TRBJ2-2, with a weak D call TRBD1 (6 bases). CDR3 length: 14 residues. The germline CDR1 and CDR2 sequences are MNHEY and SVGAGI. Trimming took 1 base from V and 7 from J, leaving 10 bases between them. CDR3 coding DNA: TGTGCCAGCAGTTACTTGCAGGGGAACGGGGAGCTGTTTTTT. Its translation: CASSYLQGNGELFF.

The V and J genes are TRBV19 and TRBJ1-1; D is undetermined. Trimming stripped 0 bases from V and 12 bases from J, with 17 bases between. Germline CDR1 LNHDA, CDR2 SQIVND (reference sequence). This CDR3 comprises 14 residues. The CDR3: CASSIDYEGLGTFF. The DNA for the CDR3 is TGTGCCAGTAGTATAGATTACGAGGGTCTTGGAACTTTCTTT.

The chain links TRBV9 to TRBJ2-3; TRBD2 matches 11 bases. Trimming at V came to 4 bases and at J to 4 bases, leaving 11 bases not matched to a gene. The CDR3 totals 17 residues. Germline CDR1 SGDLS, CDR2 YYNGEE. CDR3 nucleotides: TGTGCCAGCAGCCCGTTGGTACTAGCGGGAGCGGCAGATACGCAGTATTTT. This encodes CASSPLVLAGAADTQYF.

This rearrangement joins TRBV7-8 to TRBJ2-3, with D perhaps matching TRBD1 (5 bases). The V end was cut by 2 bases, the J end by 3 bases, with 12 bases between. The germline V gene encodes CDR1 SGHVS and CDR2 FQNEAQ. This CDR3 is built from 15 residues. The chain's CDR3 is CASSLSGRETDTQYF. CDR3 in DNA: TGTGCCAGCAGCTTATCAGGCAGGGAAACAGATACGCAGTATTTT.

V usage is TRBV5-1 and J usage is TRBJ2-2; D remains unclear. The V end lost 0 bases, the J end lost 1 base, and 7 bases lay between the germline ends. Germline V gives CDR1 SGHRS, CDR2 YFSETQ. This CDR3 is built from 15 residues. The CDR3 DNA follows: TGCGCCAGCAGCTTGGCTAGAGGGAACACCGGGGAGCTGTTTTTT. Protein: CASSLARGNTGELFF.

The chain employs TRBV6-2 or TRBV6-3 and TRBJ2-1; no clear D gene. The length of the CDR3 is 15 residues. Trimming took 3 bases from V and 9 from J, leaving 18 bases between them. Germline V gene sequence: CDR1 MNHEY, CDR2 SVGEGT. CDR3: CASSYLGGEVGEQFF. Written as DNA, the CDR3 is TGTGCCAGCAGTTATCTTGGCGGTGAGGTGGGTGAGCAGTTCTTC.

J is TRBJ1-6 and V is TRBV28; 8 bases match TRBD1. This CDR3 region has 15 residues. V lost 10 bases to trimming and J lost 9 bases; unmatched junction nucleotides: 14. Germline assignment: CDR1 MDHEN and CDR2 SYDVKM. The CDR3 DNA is TGTGCCACCGTAAACCCCCAGGGGGCCATTTCACCCCTCCACTTT. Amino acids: CATVNPQGAISPLHF.

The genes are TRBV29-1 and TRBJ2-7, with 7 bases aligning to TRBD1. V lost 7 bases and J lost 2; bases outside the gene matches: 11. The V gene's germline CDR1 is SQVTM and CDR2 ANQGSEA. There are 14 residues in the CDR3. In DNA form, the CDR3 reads TGCAGCGCCTACAATAGGGACAGCCCCTACGAGCAGTACTTC. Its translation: CSAYNRDSPYEQYF.